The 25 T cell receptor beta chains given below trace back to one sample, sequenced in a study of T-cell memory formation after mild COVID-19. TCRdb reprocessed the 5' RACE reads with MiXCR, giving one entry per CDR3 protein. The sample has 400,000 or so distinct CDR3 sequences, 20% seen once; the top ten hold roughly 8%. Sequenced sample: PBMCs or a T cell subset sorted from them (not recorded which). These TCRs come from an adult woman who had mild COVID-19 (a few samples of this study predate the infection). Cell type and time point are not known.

The CDR3: CASGGLARYNEQFF. The CDR3 DNA reads as TGTGCCAGCGGGGGACTAGCGAGATACAATGAGCAGTTCTTC. The genes are TRBV6-2 or TRBV6-3 and TRBJ2-1, with 10 bases matching TRBD2. This CDR3 is 14 amino acids long. The germline V gene has CDR1 MNHEY and CDR2 SVGEGT. V lost 8 bases to trimming and J lost 4 bases; unmatched junction nucleotides: 5.

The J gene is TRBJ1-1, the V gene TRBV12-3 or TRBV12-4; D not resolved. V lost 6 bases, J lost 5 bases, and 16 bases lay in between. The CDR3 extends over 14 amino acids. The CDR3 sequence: CASSRRASMTEAFF. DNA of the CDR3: TGTGCCAGCAGCCGACGGGCGTCAATGACTGAAGCTTTCTTT.

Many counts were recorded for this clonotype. The chain's CDR3 is CATHSRGWGDEQFF. CDR3 nucleotides: TGTGCCACTCACTCGAGGGGGTGGGGAGATGAGCAGTTCTTC. V usage is TRBV5-6 and J usage is TRBJ2-1, with TRBD1 as a possible D gene (6 bases). V was shortened by 9 bases and J by 8 bases, with 21 bases between the two germline ends. Germline V gene lookup returns CDR1 SGHDT and CDR2 YYEEEE. CDR3 size: 14 residues.

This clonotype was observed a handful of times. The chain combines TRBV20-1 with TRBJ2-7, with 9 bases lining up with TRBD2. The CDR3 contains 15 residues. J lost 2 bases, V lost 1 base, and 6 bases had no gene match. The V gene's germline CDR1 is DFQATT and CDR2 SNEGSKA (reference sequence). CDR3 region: CSARVPTSGAYEQYF. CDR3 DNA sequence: TGCAGTGCTAGAGTTCCGACTAGCGGAGCCTACGAGCAGTACTTC.

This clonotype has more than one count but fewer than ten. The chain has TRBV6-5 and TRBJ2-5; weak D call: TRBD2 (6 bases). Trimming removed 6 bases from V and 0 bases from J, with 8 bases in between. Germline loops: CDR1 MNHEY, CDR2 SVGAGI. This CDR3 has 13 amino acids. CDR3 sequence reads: CASSRLDQETQYF. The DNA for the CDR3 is TGTGCCAGCAGCCGACTAGACCAAGAGACCCAGTACTTC.

The CDR3 sequence is CASSYSTARGSIQYF. The CDR3 coding sequence is TGTGCCAGCAGTTACTCGACGGCTAGAGGGAGCATTCAGTACTTC. The gene calls are TRBV6-2 or TRBV6-3 and TRBJ2-4, with TRBD2 as a possible D gene (5 bases). Germline V lookup: CDR1 MNHEY, CDR2 SVGEGT. V lost 0 bases, J lost 9 bases, and 15 bases lay in between. This CDR3 region has 15 residues.

CDR3 DNA: TGTGCCAGCAGCTTACTCCGCGGCCGCTCTGGAAACACCATATATTTT. Protein product: CASSLLRGRSGNTIYF. The chain uses TRBV11-2 and TRBJ1-3; no firm D call. The CDR3 is 16 residues long. The V gene's germline CDR1 is SGHAT and CDR2 FQNNGV. V lost 2 bases and J lost 0, with 11 bases in between.

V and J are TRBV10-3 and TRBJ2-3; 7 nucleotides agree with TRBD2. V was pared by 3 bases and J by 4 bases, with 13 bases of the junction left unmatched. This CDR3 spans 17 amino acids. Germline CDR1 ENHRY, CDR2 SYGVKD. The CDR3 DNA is TGTGCCATCAGTGACTTGGCTAGCGGAGGAGGCCCAGATACGCAGTATTTT. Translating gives CAISDLASGGGPDTQYF.

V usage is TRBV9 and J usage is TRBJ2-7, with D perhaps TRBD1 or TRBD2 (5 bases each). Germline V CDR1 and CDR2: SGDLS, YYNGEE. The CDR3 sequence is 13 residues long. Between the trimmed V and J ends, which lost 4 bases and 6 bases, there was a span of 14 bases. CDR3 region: CASSPPLRGEQYF. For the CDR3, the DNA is TGTGCCAGCAGCCCCCCTTTGAGGGGCGAGCAGTACTTC.

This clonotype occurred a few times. Here the CDR3 reads CASSSGQRNQPQHF. The CDR3 nucleotides are TGTGCCAGCAGCTCCGGACAGAGAAATCAGCCCCAGCATTTT. The chain employs TRBV28 and TRBJ1-5; D is possibly TRBD1 (6 bases). The V gene lost 6 bases and the J gene lost 4 bases, with 13 bases spanning the gap. The CDR3 is 14 residues long. Germline assignment: CDR1 MDHEN and CDR2 SYDVKM.

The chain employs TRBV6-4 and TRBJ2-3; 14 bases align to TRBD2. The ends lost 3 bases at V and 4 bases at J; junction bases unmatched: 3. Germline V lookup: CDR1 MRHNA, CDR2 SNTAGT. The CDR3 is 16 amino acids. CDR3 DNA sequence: TGTGCCAGCAGTGATGGACTAGCGGGGGGTTCAGATACGCAGTATTTT. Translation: CASSDGLAGGSDTQYF.

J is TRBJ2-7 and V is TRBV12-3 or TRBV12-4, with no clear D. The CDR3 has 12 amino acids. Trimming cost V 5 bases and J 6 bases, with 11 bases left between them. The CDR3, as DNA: TGTGCCAGCAGTCTATCCCTGAGCGAGCAGTACTTC. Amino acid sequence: CASSLSLSEQYF.

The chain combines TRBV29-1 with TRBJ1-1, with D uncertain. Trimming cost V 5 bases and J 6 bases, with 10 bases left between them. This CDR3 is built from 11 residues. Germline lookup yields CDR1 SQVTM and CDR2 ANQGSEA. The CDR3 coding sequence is TGCAGCGTTTGGATCGGGTCTGAAGCTTTCTTT. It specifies CSVWIGSEAFF.

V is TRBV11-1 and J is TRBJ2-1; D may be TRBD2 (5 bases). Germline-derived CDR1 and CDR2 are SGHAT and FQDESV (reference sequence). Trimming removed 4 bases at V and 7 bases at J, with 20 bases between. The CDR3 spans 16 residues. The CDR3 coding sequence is TGTGCCAGCAGCTCTCTGAAGGGAGCCGGATGGAATGAGCAGTTCTTC. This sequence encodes CASSSLKGAGWNEQFF.

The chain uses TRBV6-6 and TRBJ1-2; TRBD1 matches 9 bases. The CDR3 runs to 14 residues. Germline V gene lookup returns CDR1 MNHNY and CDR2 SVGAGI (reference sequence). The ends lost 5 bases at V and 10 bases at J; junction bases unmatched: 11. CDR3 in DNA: TGTGCCAGCAGTCCTCCGGGACAGGGCCTTGCCTACACCTTC. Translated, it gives CASSPPGQGLAYTF.

CDR3 in amino acids: CASSLFGLAGGTYEQYF. The DNA for the CDR3 is TGCGCCAGCAGCCTCTTCGGACTAGCGGGAGGCACCTACGAGCAGTACTTC. This chain uses TRBV4-1 with TRBJ2-7; 14 bases map to TRBD2. Germline CDR1 and CDR2: MGHRA and YSYEKL. The CDR3 runs to 17 residues. Trimming took 4 bases from V and 2 from J; bases not matched to a gene: 7.

The CDR3 DNA is TGTGCCAGCAGCCCGAAGACGGATCCATCCTACGAGCAGTACTTC. Its translation: CASSPKTDPSYEQYF. This rearrangement joins TRBV7-9 to TRBJ2-7; D ambiguous. The CDR3 is made up of 15 amino acids. CDR1 is SEHNR, CDR2 FQNEAQ, per germline (reference sequence). Trimming stripped 5 bases from V and 1 base from J, with 15 bases between.

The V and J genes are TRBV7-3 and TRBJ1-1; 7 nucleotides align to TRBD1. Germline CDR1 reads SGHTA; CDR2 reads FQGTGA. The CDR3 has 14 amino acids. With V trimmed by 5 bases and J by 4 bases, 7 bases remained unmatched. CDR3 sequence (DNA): TGTGCCAGCAGCCGGGGACAGTCGAGCACTGAAGCTTTCTTT. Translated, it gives CASSRGQSSTEAFF.

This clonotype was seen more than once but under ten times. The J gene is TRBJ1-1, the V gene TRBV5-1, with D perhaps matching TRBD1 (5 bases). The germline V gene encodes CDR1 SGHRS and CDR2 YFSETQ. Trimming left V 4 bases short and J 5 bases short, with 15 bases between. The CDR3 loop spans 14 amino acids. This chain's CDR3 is CASSPLLQGTEAFF. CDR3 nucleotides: TGCGCCAGCAGCCCCTTACTCCAGGGTACTGAAGCTTTCTTT.

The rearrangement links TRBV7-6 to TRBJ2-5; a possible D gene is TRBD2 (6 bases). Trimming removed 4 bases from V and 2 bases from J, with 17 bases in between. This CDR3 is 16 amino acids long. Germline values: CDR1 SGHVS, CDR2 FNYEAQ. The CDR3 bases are TGTGCCAGCAGCTCCCGACTAGGCTCTCCACAAGAGACCCAGTACTTC. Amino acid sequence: CASSSRLGSPQETQYF. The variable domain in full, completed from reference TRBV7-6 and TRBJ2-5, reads GAGVSQSPRYKVTKRGQDVALRCDPISGHVSLYWYRQALGQGPEFLTYFNYEAQQDKSGLPNDRFSAERPEGSISTLTIQRTEQRDSAMYRCASSSRLGSPQETQYFGPGTRLLVL.

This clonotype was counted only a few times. Written as DNA, the CDR3 is TGCGCCAGCAGCTTTGAACAGGTGGCCACTGAAGCTTTCTTT. Amino acid sequence: CASSFEQVATEAFF. The gene calls are TRBV5-1 and TRBJ1-1; tentative D call: TRBD1 (5 bases). Trimming shortened V by 2 bases and J by 4 bases, and 12 bases separated the two germline ends. The CDR3 has 14 amino acids. Germline CDR1 reads SGHRS; CDR2 reads YFSETQ.

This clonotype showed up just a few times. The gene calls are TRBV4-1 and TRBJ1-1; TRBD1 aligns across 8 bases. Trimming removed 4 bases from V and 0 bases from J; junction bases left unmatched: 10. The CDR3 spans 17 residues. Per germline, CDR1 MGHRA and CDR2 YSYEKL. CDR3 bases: TGCGCCAGCAGCCCCTTCCAGGGGGCGTTCGTGAACACTGAAGCTTTCTTT. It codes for CASSPFQGAFVNTEAFF.

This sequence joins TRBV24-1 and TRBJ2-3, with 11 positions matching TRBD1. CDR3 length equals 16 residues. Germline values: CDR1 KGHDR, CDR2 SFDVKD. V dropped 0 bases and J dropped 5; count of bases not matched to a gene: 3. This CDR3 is CATSDLQGQGGDTQYF. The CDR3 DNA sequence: TGTGCCACCAGTGATTTGCAGGGACAGGGGGGAGATACGCAGTATTTT.

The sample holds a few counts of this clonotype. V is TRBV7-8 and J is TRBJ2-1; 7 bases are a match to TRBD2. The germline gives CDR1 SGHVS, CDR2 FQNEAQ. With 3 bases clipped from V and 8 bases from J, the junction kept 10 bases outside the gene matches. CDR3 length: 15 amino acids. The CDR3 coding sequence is TGTGCCAGCAGCTTTCTAGCGGTCCCCGGTGATGAGCAGTTCTTC. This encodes CASSFLAVPGDEQFF.

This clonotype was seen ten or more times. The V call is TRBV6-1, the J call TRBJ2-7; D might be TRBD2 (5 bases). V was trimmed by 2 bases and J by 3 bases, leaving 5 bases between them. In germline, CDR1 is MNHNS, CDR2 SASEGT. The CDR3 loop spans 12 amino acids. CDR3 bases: TGTGCCAGCAGTGAACGGGGCTACGAGCAGTACTTC. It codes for CASSERGYEQYF.